Each of the 30 T cell receptor beta chains below was sequenced from the same sample in a study of cytomegalovirus exposure and HLA in healthy donors. The PCR was carried out with 60 Vbeta primers and 13 Jbeta primers. Generated by immunoSEQ multiplex PCR, the TCRdb table keeps only in-frame clones and is missing some. The sample lists under 200,000 clones; 70% to 90% were seen once. The sample taken for sequencing was PBMCs. These receptors came from a woman between 25 and 40 years old in good health and CMV-seronegative.

The DNA for the CDR3 is TGTGCCAGGCTAGCGGGAGGTAGTACAGATACGCAGTATTTT. It yields the protein CARLAGGSTDTQYF. This chain connects TRBV6-1 to TRBJ2-3; the match to TRBD2 covers 11 bases. Germline V gene data show CDR1 as MNHNS and CDR2 as SASEGT. Trimming cost V 9 bases and J 3 bases; bases outside gene matches: 5. The CDR3 totals 14 residues.

The gene calls are TRBV28 and TRBJ1-5, with D uncertain. V was cut by 6 bases and J by 4 bases, with 19 bases left in between. The CDR3 length is 16 residues. Germline CDR1 is MDHEN and CDR2 is SYDVKM. The CDR3 here is CASSQAGMDLNQPQHF. CDR3 sequence (DNA): TGTGCCAGCAGCCAAGCGGGGATGGATCTAAATCAGCCCCAGCATTTT. Drawing the rest from reference TRBV28 and TRBJ1-5, the complete variable domain is DVKVTQSSRYLVKRTGEKVFLECVQDMDHENMFWYRQDPGLGLRLIYFSYDVKMKEKGDIPEGYSVSREKKERFSLILESASTNQTSMYLCASSQAGMDLNQPQHFGDGTRLSIL.

The chain uses TRBV10-3 and TRBJ2-5; 8 bases are a match to TRBD2. This CDR3 region has 15 residues. Trimming cost V 3 bases and J 2 bases; bases outside gene matches: 5. CDR1 ENHRY and CDR2 SYGVKD come from the germline V gene. CDR3 loop: CAISDRTSLQETQYF. The CDR3 DNA reads as TGTGCCATCAGTGATAGGACTAGCCTGCAAGAGACCCAGTACTTC.

The rearrangement links TRBV5-6 to TRBJ2-7; D might be TRBD2 (5 bases). Deletions cut 0 bases from V and 9 bases from J, with 16 bases between. The CDR3 is 14 residues long. Germline V gene sequence: CDR1 SGHDT, CDR2 YYEEEE. The CDR3 nucleotides read TGTGCCAGCAGCTTGGTTGGACCTCTCGCGGGGCAGTACTTC. As protein: CASSLVGPLAGQYF.

Here the CDR3 DNA reads TGTGCCAGCAGCTTAGGGGTGTCAGGGGGCAACGGCTACACCTTC. This translates into CASSLGVSGGNGYTF. The chain carries TRBV7-8 and TRBJ1-2, with 8 nucleotides matching TRBD1. The CDR3 runs 15 residues. In germline, CDR1 is SGHVS, CDR2 FQNEAQ. Germline trimming cut 1 base from V and 8 bases from J; bases unmatched to any gene: 9.

The chain couples TRBV5-1 to TRBJ2-5, with 7 bases aligning to TRBD1. The J call could be wrong; TRBJ2-7 is a better fit for the DNA end. Germline lookup yields CDR1 SGHRS and CDR2 YFSETQ. The CDR3 has 14 residues. The CDR3 loop is CASSPGQLSDEQYF. CDR3 DNA sequence: TGCGCCAGCAGCCCGGGACAGTTATCGGACGAGCAGTACTTC.

The chain employs TRBV7-9 and TRBJ2-2, with TRBD1 matching over 11 bases. The CDR3 loop spans 16 amino acids. Unmatched junction bases numbered 2, after V lost 4 bases and J lost 1 base. Germline assignment: CDR1 SEHNR and CDR2 FQNEAQ (reference sequence). This CDR3 is CASSWTGGMNTGELFF. In DNA form, the CDR3 reads TGTGCCAGCAGCTGGACAGGGGGCATGAACACCGGGGAGCTGTTTTTT.

The chain combines TRBV27 with TRBJ1-1, with a possible D match to TRBD1 (5 bases). This CDR3 is 13 amino acids long. V lost 5 bases to trimming and J lost 6 bases, with 13 bases between them. Germline CDR1 and CDR2: MNHEY and SMNVEV (reference sequence). This chain's CDR3 is CASSLYGAAEAFF. Written as DNA, the CDR3 is TGTGCCAGCAGTCTTTATGGGGCAGCTGAAGCTTTCTTT.

The genes are TRBV10-3 and TRBJ2-1; 8 nucleotides match TRBD2. The J segment lost 8 bases and the V segment lost 4 bases, leaving 10 bases of the junction unmatched. CDR3 length: 15 residues. Germline lookup yields CDR1 ENHRY and CDR2 SYGVKD. The DNA of the CDR3 is TGTGCCATCAGTGTAGGCGGGGGGCCCTTCGATGAGCAGTTCTTC. Protein: CAISVGGGPFDEQFF.

The genes are TRBV19 and TRBJ2-7, with TRBD1 matching 7 bases. V shed 3 bases and J 2 bases; nucleotides not matched to a gene: 7. CDR3 size: 15 residues. The germline V gene encodes CDR1 LNHDA and CDR2 SQIVND (reference sequence). The CDR3 protein is CASSIAWTGTYEQYF. The CDR3 DNA reads TGTGCCAGTAGTATTGCATGGACAGGAACCTACGAGCAGTACTTC.

This chain uses TRBV11-2 with TRBJ2-1; D is unresolved. CDR1 SGHAT and CDR2 FQNNGV come from the germline V gene. Trimming shortened V by 2 bases and J by 6 bases, and 2 bases separated the two germline ends. The CDR3 sequence is 11 residues long. CDR3 protein: CASSLLNEQFF. Written as DNA, the CDR3 is TGTGCCAGCAGCTTACTCAATGAGCAGTTCTTC.

The rearrangement uses TRBV27 and TRBJ2-5; perhaps TRBD2 as D (6 bases). This CDR3 spans 16 amino acids. Deletions cut 3 bases from V and 5 bases from J, with 19 bases between. Germline CDR1 is MNHEY and CDR2 is SMNVEV (reference sequence). The CDR3 DNA reads as TGTGCCAGCAGTTTTTTTAAGCGGGCGGGTAGGGAGACCCAGTACTTC. This codes for CASSFFKRAGRETQYF.

The CDR3: CASSLPGGGEKLFF. In DNA form, the CDR3 reads TGCGCCAGCAGCTTGCCCGGGGGTGGTGAAAAACTGTTTTTT. The J gene is TRBJ1-4, the V gene TRBV5-1; a possible D gene is TRBD1 (5 bases). The germline V gene has CDR1 SGHRS and CDR2 YFSETQ. V dropped 1 base and J dropped 7 bases, with 11 bases sitting between them. The CDR3 runs 14 residues.

The genes are TRBV5-1 and TRBJ2-1; D might be TRBD1 (6 bases). The germline V gene has CDR1 SGHRS and CDR2 YFSETQ. The germline V and J ends were trimmed by 0 bases and 3 bases, with 10 bases remaining between them. The CDR3 runs to 15 residues. CDR3 in amino acids: CASSLEGVIYNEQFF. CDR3 bases: TGCGCCAGCAGCTTGGAGGGGGTTATCTACAATGAGCAGTTCTTC.

V is TRBV11-2 and J is TRBJ2-7, with TRBD2 matching 9 bases. V was clipped by 0 bases and J by 2 bases; unmatched bases: 2. Germline V gene data show CDR1 as SGHAT and CDR2 as FQNNGV. This CDR3 region has 15 residues. CDR3 sequence: CASSLEASGAYEQYF. CDR3 DNA: TGTGCCAGCAGCTTAGAGGCTAGCGGGGCCTACGAGCAGTACTTC.

The chain carries TRBV11-3 and TRBJ1-5; a weak D match, TRBD1 (6 bases). CDR1 is SGHNT, CDR2 YENEEA, per germline. V was trimmed by 10 bases and J by 6 bases, leaving 16 bases between them. This CDR3 spans 13 amino acids. Here the CDR3 reads CAIMDSWIQPQHF. DNA for the CDR3: TGTGCCATCATGGACAGTTGGATTCAGCCCCAGCATTTT.

The chain uses TRBV19 and TRBJ2-4, with D uncertain. V was shortened by 3 bases and J by 1 base, with 16 bases between the two germline ends. CDR1 LNHDA and CDR2 SQIVND come from the germline V gene (reference sequence). The CDR3 is 17 amino acids. The CDR3 DNA follows: TGTGCCAGTAGTATGCACAGCAATAACCTGGCCAAAAACATTCAGTACTTC. Protein: CASSMHSNNLAKNIQYF.

V is TRBV7-9 and J is TRBJ1-5; D unclear. The V and J ends lost 0 bases and 4 bases respectively, with 16 bases between them. This CDR3 has 17 amino acids. Looked up from germline, CDR1 is SEHNR and CDR2 is FQNEAQ (reference sequence). In nucleotides, the CDR3 is TGTGCCAGCAGCTTAGCGGAGGGCTCATATGATAATCAGCCCCAGCATTTT. Protein sequence: CASSLAEGSYDNQPQHF.

This chain links TRBV30 with TRBJ2-2, with 8 bases that match TRBD2. J lost 4 bases, V lost 7 bases, and 5 bases had no gene match. The CDR3 consists of 13 residues. CDR1 and CDR2 from the germline V gene are GTSNPN and SVGIG (reference sequence). CDR3 coding DNA: TGTGCCTTCCGACGGGGGGGCACCGGGGAGCTGTTTTTT. It yields the protein CAFRRGGTGELFF. Combining the CDR3 with reference TRBV30 and TRBJ2-2 gives the whole variable domain SQTIHQWPATLVQPVGSPLSLECTVEGTSNPNLYWYRQAAGRGLQLLFYSVGIGQISSEVPQNLSASRPQDRQFILSSKKLLLSDSGFYLCAFRRGGTGELFFGEGSRLTVL.

The chain couples TRBV6-1 to TRBJ1-2, with TRBD1 identical over 8 bases. Germline lookup yields CDR1 MNHNS and CDR2 SASEGT. V shed 2 bases, J shed 8 bases, and the junction held 10 bases outside the gene matches. The CDR3 covers 15 residues. The CDR3 reads CASSEWDRWYLGYTF. CDR3 in DNA: TGTGCCAGCAGTGAATGGGACAGGTGGTACTTGGGCTACACCTTC.

Only one count was recorded for this clone. The gene calls are TRBV20-1 and TRBJ2-3; unclear D gene. This CDR3 is built from 11 residues. The germline CDR1 and CDR2 sequences are DFQATT and SNEGSKA (reference sequence). Trimming left V 4 bases short and J 6 bases short, with 8 bases between. CDR3 DNA sequence: TGCAGTGCTATGTTCCAGGATACGCAGTATTTT. Protein product: CSAMFQDTQYF.

Regarding this clone: Other DNA sequences of this sample code for an identical CDR3. The CDR3 region has the DNA TGTGCCAGCAGTTACTCGGGCAGTAATCAGCCCCAGCATTTT. It translates to CASSYSGSNQPQHF. The V gene is TRBV6-5, the J gene TRBJ1-5, with D uncertain. Trimming removed 0 bases from V and 4 bases from J, with 7 bases in between. Germline V gives CDR1 MNHEY, CDR2 SVGAGI. The CDR3 length is 14 residues.

The chain has TRBV28 and TRBJ2-5, with 9 bases aligning to TRBD1. This CDR3 spans 14 amino acids. CDR1 is MDHEN and CDR2 is SYDVKM in the germline V gene. Unmatched junction bases numbered 4, after V lost 4 bases and J lost 4 bases. The CDR3 DNA sequence: TGTGCCAGCAGTTGGGACAGGGTGTCAGAGACCCAGTACTTC. Translation: CASSWDRVSETQYF.

The chain joins TRBV19 to TRBJ2-5, with 11 bases lining up with TRBD1. V trimming: 4 bases; J trimming: 2 bases; junction bases outside the gene matches: 3. CDR1 and CDR2 from the germline V gene are LNHDA and SQIVND (reference sequence). This CDR3 contains 15 residues. Here the CDR3 reads CASSSRDRGQETQYF. The CDR3 DNA sequence: TGTGCCAGTAGTAGCCGGGACAGGGGGCAAGAGACCCAGTACTTC.

This chain joins TRBV12-2 and TRBJ1-6; TRBD1 is the table's D call and was not checked against the DNA. TRBV12-2 is a pseudogene segment. This CDR3 region has 16 residues. In DNA form, the CDR3 reads TGTGCAAGTCGCTTAGCGCGTACAGGGGCTAATTCACCCCTCCACTTT. Amino acids: CASRLARTGANSPLHF.

This rearrangement joins TRBV27 to TRBJ2-1, with 10 bases fitting TRBD1. The CDR3 is 18 residues long. Germline lookup yields CDR1 MNHEY and CDR2 SMNVEV (reference sequence). V trimming: 5 bases; J trimming: 8 bases; junction bases outside the gene matches: 18. CDR3 loop: CASSLRPSDRGVRDEQFF. CDR3 DNA: TGTGCCAGCAGTCTAAGGCCGTCGGACAGGGGGGTTAGGGATGAGCAGTTCTTC.

The CDR3 bases are TGTGCCAGCTCACCAAATACAGGGGGCGCAAACTATGGCTACACCTTC. Residues: CASSPNTGGANYGYTF. The chain couples TRBV18 to TRBJ1-2; 9 bases are a match to TRBD1. Losses at the gene ends were 2 bases for V and 2 bases for J; bases not matched to a gene: 6. CDR1 and CDR2 from the germline V gene are KGHSH and LQKENI. The length of the CDR3 is 16 residues.

The chain couples TRBV5-1 to TRBJ2-1, with a tentative D call TRBD2 (6 bases). Germline V CDR1 and CDR2: SGHRS, YFSETQ. Trimming removed 7 bases from V and 0 bases from J, with 14 bases in between. The CDR3 is 15 residues long. In DNA, the CDR3 is TGCGCCAGCTTCAAGGACTATAGCTCCTACAATGAGCAGTTCTTC. Residues: CASFKDYSSYNEQFF.

This clone was picked up a small number of times. V usage is TRBV5-1 and J usage is TRBJ2-3; D is perhaps TRBD2 (6 bases). The germline gives CDR1 SGHRS, CDR2 YFSETQ. Trimming cost V 0 bases and J 6 bases, with 11 bases left between them. CDR3 size: 14 residues. Here the CDR3 reads CASSLARGTDTQYF. CDR3 bases: TGCGCCAGCAGCTTGGCCCGGGGGACGGATACGCAGTATTTT. Filled out from reference TRBV5-1 and TRBJ2-3, the complete variable domain reads KAGVTQTPRYLIKTRGQQVTLSCSPISGHRSVSWYQQTPGQGLQFLFEYFSETQRNKGNFPGRFSGRQFSNSRSEMNVSTLELGDSALYLCASSLARGTDTQYFGPGTRLTVL.

In the case of this clone: One end of the junction varies from germline; a read error may be responsible. This rearrangement joins TRBV7-9 to TRBJ2-5; 7 bases are a match to TRBD2. The V gene's germline CDR1 is SEHNR and CDR2 FQNEAQ (reference sequence). The CDR3 totals 15 residues. DNA for the CDR3: TGTTCCAGCAGCGTGGGACCGGGAGGCGGAGAGACCCAGTACTTC. Its translation: CSSSVGPGGGETQYF. The whole variable domain, filled in from reference TRBV7-9 and TRBJ2-5, reads DTGVSQNPRHKITKRGQNVTFRCDPISEHNRLYWYRQTLGQGPEFLTYFQNEAQLEKSRLLSDRFSAERPKGSFSTLEIQRTEQGDSAMYLCSSSVGPGGGETQYFGPGTRLLVL.